This T cell receptor (beta chain) was found in a study of CD8+CD57+ T cells in acquired aplastic anemia listed by TCRdb under 2018. With regard to the full study: Extracted DNA from sorted CD4+ and CD8+ cells averaged around 3.3 ug, ranging from roughly 0.17 to 27.4 ug. A CD8+CD57+ expansion meant a frequency higher than the mean frequency seen in healthy subjects. The study at large found these results: Around 27 CD8+ CDR3 sequences were shared between patients and controls but appeared highly expressed in patients and within their immunodominant clones. Patients and healthy controls showed no significant difference in CD8+ Simpson's diversity (P=0.060).

Expansion of CD8+CD57+ cells had been shown by flow cytometry in the patients chosen for sequencing. Every patient had a diagnosis of severe acquired aplastic anemia based on International Study of Aplastic Anemia and Agranulocytosis and Camitta criteria. Patients had received no therapy at the time of blood sampling. In this study, sorted CD4+ and CD8+ T cells from the blood of healthy subjects and of severe aplastic anemia patients had their TCR repertoires deep-sequenced. Patients were enrolled under clinicaltrials.gov protocols 00001620, 01623167, 00001397, 00071045, 00081523 and 00961064 in the USA. Ficoll-Paque density gradient centrifugation was used to isolate peripheral blood mononuclear cells. Before DNA extraction, CD4+ and CD8+ T cells were sorted by FACS or by magnetic beads. V sheds 2 bases and J sheds 10 bases, leaving 6 bases between their ends. The CDR3 starts with the cysteine, ends with the phenylalanine, and has 10 residues. The read is trimmed to its CDR3 DNA, 30 bases read in frame from base 1.

Profiling of TCR beta VDJ combinations and CDR3 sequences used genomic DNA as the template. An Illumina HiSeq 2000 was the platform used for TCR repertoire sequencing. The paper's processing steps were these. TRBV/TRBJ rearrangement plots, CDR3 size and DJ length profiles, and Simpson's diversity index were used to evaluate the repertoires. The immunodominant clone was defined as the most abundant DNA sequence in deep sequencing data. CDR3 amino acid sequences were checked for sharing across subjects and were also compared against the VDJdb database and published repertoires. Through fastp at Q25 and MiXCR, TCRdb rebuilt clones from the public reads, retaining in-frame beta chains. CDR3 protein duplicates are merged, each entry listing the most common genes and DNA. The V and J calls follow TCRdb's processing rather than the paper's. The sample table records under 350,000 distinct CDR3 sequences; around three fifths of these occur just once. Around 1.3% of the sample is held by the ten biggest clonotypes.

A remark on this clonotype: Its recognized antigen is unknown. Base-call qualities are not available, and no considerably larger clone is one nucleotide away.

The sequencing sample was made of sorted CD4+, CD8+, or CD8+CD57+ T cells (not recorded which) from PBMCs. The rearranged chain carries TRBV12-3 or TRBV12-4 and TRBJ2-7; confidence is insufficient to name the D gene. The sequence derives from a human donor with aplastic anemia. CDR3 sequence: CASSLFVQYF. The base sequence is TGTGCCAGCAGTTTATTTGTCCAGTACTTC.